Following are 20 T cell receptor beta chains from one sample sequenced in a study of neoadjuvant nivolumab and ipilimumab in lung cancer. Clones were sequenced by immunoSEQ multiplex PCR, and TCRdb holds only the in-frame ones, with some missing. The sample consists of 25,000 to 35,000 clones, 90% of them appearing once. The sequences come from peripheral blood, collected after neoadjuvant nivolumab, alone or with ipilimumab, at or shortly before surgery. Source of these receptors: an adult with non-small cell lung cancer.

The chain combines TRBV10-2 with TRBJ1-6; maybe TRBD1 (6 bases). Germline-derived CDR1 and CDR2 are WSHSY and SAAADI. The CDR3 has 15 residues. The V end lost 6 bases, the J end lost 0 bases, and 9 bases lay between the germline ends. In DNA, the CDR3 is TGCGCCAGCAGATCGGACAGCTCCTATAATTCACCCCTCCACTTT. Residues: CASRSDSSYNSPLHF.

This chain uses TRBV28 with TRBJ1-2; a possible D gene is TRBD1 (5 bases). V lost 4 bases and J 2 bases, leaving 11 bases between the germline ends. The CDR3 runs 14 residues. Germline CDR1 MDHEN, CDR2 SYDVKM. In DNA, the CDR3 is TGTGCCAGCAGTTCCCCGACAGTAAACTATGGCTACACCTTC. Translating it yields CASSSPTVNYGYTF.

This clone has a single count. This chain links TRBV6-1 with TRBJ1-2; TRBD1 might be the D (6 bases). The CDR3 sequence is 14 residues long. Germline CDR1 reads MNHNS; CDR2 reads SASEGT. Trimming removed 2 bases at V and 4 bases at J, with 11 bases between. The CDR3 protein is CASSEQGLIYGYTF. The CDR3 bases are TGTGCCAGCAGTGAACAGGGGCTAATCTATGGCTACACCTTC.

V and J are TRBV7-8 and TRBJ1-2; D possibly corresponds to TRBD1 (5 bases). There are 14 residues in the CDR3. The V gene's germline CDR1 is SGHVS and CDR2 FQNEAQ. Trimming removed 1 base at V and 7 bases at J, with 13 bases between. Here the CDR3 DNA reads TGTGCCAGCAGCTTAGGGTTAGGGGCTCCTGGCTACACCTTC. Translating it yields CASSLGLGAPGYTF.

The chain joins TRBV7-8 to TRBJ2-1, with a tentative D call TRBD2 (5 bases). CDR3 length equals 13 residues. Germline V gene lookup returns CDR1 SGHVS and CDR2 FQNEAQ. Trimming shortened V by 0 bases and J by 12 bases, and 12 bases separated the two germline ends. CDR3 coding DNA: TGTGCCAGCAGCTTAGCGGCGCGGGTCGGGCAGTTCTTC. It translates to CASSLAARVGQFF.

The chain is built from TRBV7-2 and TRBJ2-5, with no clear D. CDR3 length: 13 amino acids. Germline loops: CDR1 SGHTA, CDR2 FQGNSA. Trimming left V 5 bases short and J 4 bases short, with 11 bases between. CDR3 amino acids: CASSPGRGETQYF. The DNA for the CDR3 is TGTGCCAGCAGCCCCGGGCGTGGAGAGACCCAGTACTTC.

This sequence joins TRBV10-3 and TRBJ2-2; D unclear. This CDR3 has 15 amino acids. V was shortened by 2 bases and J by 0 bases, with 7 bases between the two germline ends. Germline V gene sequence: CDR1 ENHRY, CDR2 SYGVKD. CDR3 nucleotides: TGTGCCATCAGTGAGCAGACAACGAACACCGGGGAGCTGTTTTTT. It specifies CAISEQTTNTGELFF.

The chain recombines TRBV6-5 with TRBJ1-5; D not resolved. The V gene lost 0 bases and the J gene lost 0 bases, with 6 bases spanning the gap. The CDR3 covers 15 residues. CDR1 MNHEY and CDR2 SVGAGI come from the germline V gene. DNA of the CDR3: TGTGCCAGCAGTTACTCGACGGGTAGCAATCAGCCCCAGCATTTT. Translating it yields CASSYSTGSNQPQHF.

The sample holds one count of this clone. The gene calls are TRBV7-3 and TRBJ1-2; D may be TRBD1 (5 bases). CDR1 and CDR2 (germline): SGHTA, FQGTGA. This CDR3 region has 13 residues. V gave up 4 bases and J gave up 8 bases, with 14 bases separating them. The CDR3 protein is CASSSTAGGGYTF. CDR3 DNA: TGTGCCAGCAGCTCGACAGCCGGTGGGGGCTACACCTTC.

The rearrangement uses TRBV7-2 and TRBJ1-5, with D tentatively TRBD1 (5 bases). The CDR3 covers 15 residues. CDR1 and CDR2 from the germline V gene are SGHTA and FQGNSA. The ends were cut back, 5 bases at V and 1 base at J, with 12 bases in the middle. The DNA of the CDR3 is TGTGCCAGCAGCCTAGGTAGACAGAGCAATCAGCCCCAGCATTTT. Its protein product is CASSLGRQSNQPQHF.

The chain employs TRBV2 and TRBJ1-2; D not certain. Germline CDR1 SNHLY, CDR2 FYNNEI. V gave up 2 bases and J gave up 8 bases, with 9 bases separating them. The CDR3 sequence is 12 residues long. The CDR3 loop is CASSEPDIGYTF. The CDR3 DNA sequence: TGTGCCAGCAGTGAACCGGATATCGGCTACACCTTC.

V gene TRBV6-5 combines with J gene TRBJ1-5; D uncertain. Trimming pared 4 bases from V and 0 bases from J, leaving 4 bases between. Germline CDR1 MNHEY, CDR2 SVGAGI. The CDR3 runs 13 residues. The CDR3 coding sequence is TGTGCCAGCAGTTCTTATAGCAATCAGCCCCAGCATTTT. Its protein is CASSSYSNQPQHF.

This chain connects TRBV9 to TRBJ2-3; D could derive from TRBD1 or TRBD2 (5 bases each). The CDR3 is made up of 16 amino acids. CDR1 is SGDLS, CDR2 YYNGEE, per germline. V gave up 0 bases and J gave up 6 bases, with 17 bases separating them. CDR3 residues: CASSVARQVGEDTQYF. DNA of the CDR3: TGTGCCAGCAGCGTAGCGCGGCAGGTGGGGGAGGATACGCAGTATTTT.

This clone came up once. V and J are TRBV5-1 and TRBJ2-7; 9 bases map to TRBD1. The trim removed 4 bases at V and 4 bases at J, leaving 9 bases unmatched. This CDR3 has 15 amino acids. Germline V gives CDR1 SGHRS, CDR2 YFSETQ. This CDR3 reads CASSLRDRETYEQYF. In DNA, the CDR3 is TGCGCCAGCAGCCTCCGGGACAGGGAAACTTACGAGCAGTACTTC. Full variable domain (missing parts from reference TRBV5-1 and TRBJ2-7): KAGVTQTPRYLIKTRGQQVTLSCSPISGHRSVSWYQQTPGQGLQFLFEYFSETQRNKGNFPGRFSGRQFSNSRSEMNVSTLELGDSALYLCASSLRDRETYEQYFGPGTRLTVT.

The chain is built from TRBV9 and TRBJ2-2; maybe TRBD1 (6 bases). Germline CDR1 reads SGDLS; CDR2 reads YYNGEE. With 4 bases removed from V and 2 bases from J, the gap between germline ends came to 15 bases. This CDR3 comprises 16 residues. CDR3 in DNA: TGTGCCAGCAGCTTTACCCGACAGGTTAACACCGGGGAGCTGTTTTTT. It encodes CASSFTRQVNTGELFF. Based on the CDR3 plus reference TRBV9 and TRBJ2-2, the full variable domain is DSGVTQTPKHLITATGQRVTLRCSPRSGDLSVYWYQQSLDQGLQFLIQYYNGEERAKGNILERFSAQQFPDLHSELNLSSLELGDSALYFCASSFTRQVNTGELFFGEGSRLTVL.

The V call is TRBV6-1, the J call TRBJ1-6; D is unresolved. The CDR3 totals 14 residues. The V end lost 1 base, the J end lost 10 bases, and 11 bases lay between the germline ends. Germline values: CDR1 MNHNS, CDR2 SASEGT. This CDR3 reads CASSEVIEESPLHF. For the CDR3, the DNA is TGTGCCAGCAGTGAAGTCATAGAAGAATCACCCCTCCACTTT.

The chain uses TRBV18 and TRBJ2-5; D is unclear. Trimming pared 0 bases from V and 0 bases from J, leaving 14 bases between. This CDR3 has 17 amino acids. Germline values: CDR1 KGHSH, CDR2 LQKENI. In nucleotides, the CDR3 is TGTGCCAGCTCACCACCAGGAGAGATGCAGTACCAAGAGACCCAGTACTTC. It encodes CASSPPGEMQYQETQYF. Full variable domain (remainder filled in from reference TRBV18 and TRBJ2-5): NAGVMQNPRHLVRRRGQEARLRCSPMKGHSHVYWYRQLPEEGLKFMVYLQKENIIDESGMPKERFSAEFPKEGPSILRIQQVVRGDSAAYFCASSPPGEMQYQETQYFGPGTRLLVL.

The rearrangement links TRBV28 to TRBJ2-3, with TRBD2 matching over 8 bases. The CDR3 covers 13 residues. From germline, CDR1 is MDHEN and CDR2 SYDVKM. J lost 6 bases, V lost 6 bases, and 5 bases had no gene match. CDR3 DNA sequence: TGTGCCAGCAGGAAGCGGGGGCCGGATACGCAGTATTTT. It specifies CASRKRGPDTQYF.

V and J are TRBV5-1 and TRBJ1-1; no clear D gene. V was clipped by 0 bases and J by 4 bases, with 13 bases between them. The CDR3 runs to 15 residues. The germline V gene has CDR1 SGHRS and CDR2 YFSETQ. The CDR3 sequence is CASSLEVILGTEAFF. The DNA of the CDR3 is TGCGCCAGCAGCTTGGAGGTGATTTTGGGCACTGAAGCTTTCTTT. Full variable domain (remainder filled in from reference TRBV5-1 and TRBJ1-1): KAGVTQTPRYLIKTRGQQVTLSCSPISGHRSVSWYQQTPGQGLQFLFEYFSETQRNKGNFPGRFSGRQFSNSRSEMNVSTLELGDSALYLCASSLEVILGTEAFFGQGTRLTVV.

The chain links TRBV2 to TRBJ2-3; weak D call: TRBD2 (5 bases). There are 16 residues in the CDR3. The germline gives CDR1 SNHLY, CDR2 FYNNEI. V was shortened by 5 bases and J by 8 bases, with 23 bases between the two germline ends. This chain's CDR3 is CASSNLPGPIEGTQYF. The CDR3 DNA is TGTGCCAGCAGTAACCTTCCCGGGCCAATCGAGGGTACGCAGTATTTT.